These 20 T cell receptor beta chains share one sample of origin, sequenced in a study of T cells in Graves' hyperthyroidism and ophthalmopathy. RNA transcripts gave rise to amplified TCR beta CDR3 regions. HTBI primers drove first-round RT-PCR of the TCR CDR3. MiXCR was run by TCRdb on the multiplex PCR reads, yielding one entry per CDR3 protein. The sample has fewer than 350,000 distinct CDR3 sequences; approximately 14% are singletons. The sample comprised blood. All receptors derive from a woman aged 45-65 years with Graves' hyperthyroidism that later progressed to Graves' ophthalmopathy.

This clonotype was observed a handful of times. The rearrangement joins TRBV19 to TRBJ2-2; 11 nucleotides line up with TRBD1. The CDR3 runs to 15 residues. J lost 7 bases, V lost 5 bases, and 6 bases had no gene match. Looked up from germline, CDR1 is LNHDA and CDR2 is SQIVND (reference sequence). The CDR3 here is CASSSRTGGHGELFF. The CDR3 DNA is TGTGCCAGTAGTTCGAGGACAGGGGGCCACGGGGAGCTGTTTTTT.

In its sample, this clonotype was seen many times. The chain carries TRBV13 and TRBJ2-7, with TRBD2 identical over 9 bases. The CDR3 runs to 16 residues. CDR1 and CDR2 (germline): PRHDT, FYEKMQ (reference sequence). Losses at the gene ends were 4 bases for V and 4 bases for J; bases not matched to a gene: 11. The CDR3 sequence is CASSSSGVPGRYEQYF. The CDR3 DNA follows: TGTGCCAGCAGCTCTAGCGGGGTCCCGGGGAGATACGAGCAGTACTTC.

This clonotype came up many times. J is TRBJ1-5 and V is TRBV27; the D gene is possibly TRBD1 (6 bases). V shed 8 bases and J shed 6 bases, with 11 bases lying between them. The CDR3 is 12 amino acids. Germline V gene lookup returns CDR1 MNHEY and CDR2 SMNVEV (reference sequence). The CDR3 region has the DNA TGTGCCAGCCAGACGGGGGCTCAGCCCCAGCATTTT. This sequence encodes CASQTGAQPQHF.

This clonotype was counted many times. This chain uses TRBV20-1 with TRBJ2-7, with 8 bases lining up with TRBD1. Per the germline V gene, CDR1 is DFQATT and CDR2 is SNEGSKA (reference sequence). The J segment lost 3 bases and the V segment lost 6 bases, leaving 7 bases of the junction unmatched. CDR3 length: 13 residues. The CDR3: CSAHRTGYYEQYF. The CDR3 nucleotides read TGCAGTGCCCATAGGACAGGGTACTACGAGCAGTACTTC.

The CDR3 DNA reads TGTGCCATCAGCCCCCGGGACAGAAACAATCAGCCCCAGCATTTT. Amino acids: CAISPRDRNNQPQHF. V is TRBV10-3 and J is TRBJ1-5; 7 bases align to TRBD1. This CDR3 contains 15 residues. After removal of 6 bases from V and 3 bases from J, the junction contained 8 bases not matched to a gene. CDR1 is ENHRY, CDR2 SYGVKD, per germline.

This clonotype showed up just a few times. The chain couples TRBV20-1 to TRBJ2-3; tentatively, D is TRBD1 (8 bases). V lost 1 base and J 5 bases, leaving 22 bases between the germline ends. The CDR3 loop spans 17 amino acids. Germline V CDR1 and CDR2: DFQATT, SNEGSKA (reference sequence). The CDR3 sequence: CSARVVGGQGAIDTQYF. For the CDR3, the DNA is TGCAGTGCTAGAGTTGTGGGAGGGCAGGGGGCAATAGATACGCAGTATTTT.

The rearrangement joins TRBV29-1 to TRBJ2-3, with D possibly TRBD1 on 5 matching bases. This CDR3 contains 13 residues. The V and J ends lost 7 bases and 2 bases respectively, with 13 bases between them. Germline V gene sequence: CDR1 SQVTM, CDR2 ANQGSEA. The CDR3 reads CSARLRVTDTQYF. The CDR3 DNA sequence: TGCAGCGCCCGTCTCAGGGTCACAGATACGCAGTATTTT.

This clonotype turned up a few times. The rearrangement joins TRBV27 to TRBJ2-7; 7 bases are a match to TRBD1. J lost 7 bases, V lost 5 bases, and 11 bases had no gene match. The CDR3 is 14 residues long. Per the germline V gene, CDR1 is MNHEY and CDR2 is SMNVEV (reference sequence). The CDR3 nucleotides are TGTGCCAGCAGTACCGGACAGGCACTGGGTGAGCAGTACTTC. It encodes CASSTGQALGEQYF.

This clonotype was observed at least ten times. J is TRBJ2-2 and V is TRBV7-6; D is possibly TRBD2 (5 bases). This CDR3 comprises 15 residues. The ends were cut back, 5 bases at V and 4 bases at J, with 14 bases in the middle. Germline lookup yields CDR1 SGHVS and CDR2 FNYEAQ. DNA of the CDR3: TGTGCCAGCAGCGAGTCCGTGGGGAGCACCGGGGAGCTGTTTTTT. Residues: CASSESVGSTGELFF.

This clonotype turned up a few times. V usage is TRBV19 and J usage is TRBJ1-1; weak D call: TRBD1 (6 bases). The CDR3 has 14 residues. The V gene lost 7 bases and the J gene lost 2 bases, with 14 bases spanning the gap. Germline-derived CDR1 and CDR2 are LNHDA and SQIVND (reference sequence). The CDR3 DNA reads as TGTGCCAGTAAAATAAACAGGGCAAACACTGAAGCTTTCTTT. This sequence encodes CASKINRANTEAFF. The full variable domain, rest sourced from reference TRBV19 and TRBJ1-1, is DGGITQSPKYLFRKEGQNVTLSCEQNLNHDAMYWYRQDPGQGLRLIYYSQIVNDFQKGDIAEGYSVSREKKESFPLTVTSAQKNPTAFYLCASKINRANTEAFFGQGTRLTVV.

At least ten counts were recorded for this clonotype. V and J are TRBV10-3 and TRBJ1-5; D unclear. The CDR3 is 12 residues long. V was clipped by 11 bases and J by 6 bases, with 14 bases between them. Germline CDR1 and CDR2: ENHRY and SYGVKD. The CDR3 reads CAVRDGIQPQHF. CDR3 DNA sequence: TGTGCCGTCCGTGACGGGATTCAGCCCCAGCATTTT.

The table lists this clonotype with a few counts. The chain recombines TRBV2 with TRBJ1-6; 7 positions agree with TRBD1. This CDR3 contains 13 residues. Germline lookup yields CDR1 SNHLY and CDR2 FYNNEI. V shed 8 bases and J 9 bases; nucleotides not matched to a gene: 7. The CDR3 loop is CASSDREVSPLHF. DNA of the CDR3: TGTGCCAGCTCTGACAGGGAAGTTTCACCCCTCCACTTT.

In its sample, this clonotype was seen many times. This chain links TRBV28 with TRBJ2-7; 7 positions agree with TRBD2. The germline CDR1 and CDR2 sequences are MDHEN and SYDVKM. The CDR3 runs to 14 residues. V shed 3 bases and J 4 bases; nucleotides not matched to a gene: 6. The CDR3 protein is CASSLAGVRYEQYF. CDR3 in DNA: TGTGCCAGCAGTTTGGCGGGAGTTCGGTACGAGCAGTACTTC.

The chain joins TRBV5-1 to TRBJ2-1; the match to TRBD1 covers 8 bases. The V segment lost 4 bases and the J segment 0 bases; nucleotides outside the gene matches: 12. Per germline, CDR1 SGHRS and CDR2 YFSETQ. This CDR3 spans 18 amino acids. Written as DNA, the CDR3 is TGCGCCAGCAGCGCAGACAGGGGACGTGCGAGCTCCTACAATGAGCAGTTCTTC. Residues: CASSADRGRASSYNEQFF.

Note on this clonotype: One end of the junction does not line up with germline, which may come from a read error. The gene calls are TRBV5-1 and TRBJ1-3; 9 bases fit TRBD1. CDR1 is SGHRS and CDR2 is YFSETQ in the germline V gene. The CDR3 totals 17 residues. The CDR3 protein is CASGFSGTGNSGNTIYF. DNA for the CDR3: TGCGCCAGCGGCTTCTCCGGGACAGGGAACTCTGGAAACACCATATATTTT.

This clonotype was seen repeatedly, ten times or more. The genes are TRBV5-1 and TRBJ2-7; D uncertain. This CDR3 is 17 amino acids long. V lost 7 bases to trimming and J lost 5 bases, with 28 bases between them. The germline gives CDR1 SGHRS, CDR2 YFSETQ. The CDR3 region is CASRPRLGRQGPDEQYF. DNA of the CDR3: TGCGCCAGCCGGCCCCGTCTGGGCCGCCAAGGACCCGACGAGCAGTACTTC.

In its sample, this clonotype was seen many times. V usage is TRBV6-6 and J usage is TRBJ2-6; TRBD2 matches at 7 bases. Germline CDR1 and CDR2: MNHNY and SVGAGI (reference sequence). CDR3 size: 15 residues. V trimming: 2 bases; J trimming: 3 bases; junction bases outside the gene matches: 1. Written as DNA, the CDR3 is TGTGCCAGCAGTTACGGGAGGGGTGGGGCCAACGTCCTGACTTTC. Translation gives CASSYGRGGANVLTF.

This clonotype has a count of ten or more. This chain links TRBV15 with TRBJ2-7, with D maybe TRBD1 (6 bases). The CDR3 runs 16 residues. V dropped 0 bases and J dropped 2 bases, with 14 bases sitting between them. Germline V gene lookup returns CDR1 LNHNV and CDR2 YYDKDF (reference sequence). CDR3 in DNA: TGTGCCACCAGCAGAGATCATGGGACATCAACCTACGAGCAGTACTTC. Protein product: CATSRDHGTSTYEQYF. Based on the CDR3 plus reference TRBV15 and TRBJ2-7, the full variable domain is DAMVIQNPRYQVTQFGKPVTLSCSQTLNHNVMYWYQQKSSQAPKLLFHYYDKDFNNEADTPDNFQSRRPNTSFCFLDIRSPGLGDTAMYLCATSRDHGTSTYEQYFGPGTRLTVT.

The chain combines TRBV6-1 with TRBJ1-5; maybe TRBD1 (5 bases). The ends were cut back, 7 bases at V and 2 bases at J, with 9 bases in the middle. The CDR3 runs 13 residues. Germline CDR1 MNHNS, CDR2 SASEGT. CDR3 region: CASIREGNQPQHF. The CDR3 nucleotides read TGTGCCAGCATCAGGGAAGGCAATCAGCCCCAGCATTTT.

In its sample, this clonotype was seen many times. The chain joins TRBV7-3 to TRBJ2-1; 13 bases map to TRBD2. Trimming at V came to 5 bases and at J to 10 bases, leaving 8 bases not matched to a gene. Germline lookup yields CDR1 SGHTA and CDR2 FQGTGA. This CDR3 is built from 15 residues. For the CDR3, the DNA is TGTGCCAGCAGCGACCCTCCGGGACTAGCGGGAGAGCAGTTCTTC. Translation gives CASSDPPGLAGEQFF.